Following are 4 T cell receptor beta chains from one sample sequenced in a study of regulatory T cells in long-lasting Graves disease. To make TCR beta libraries, researchers used iRepertoire HTBI primers and Arm-PCR of CDR3 regions. Each CDR3 protein gets one entry after TCRdb re-called the multiplex PCR reads with MiXCR. The sample gives 450,000 or so distinct CDR3 sequences, about 20% of which show up once; around 14% is in the top ten. Sample time point: persistent/refractory GD, antithyroid drugs over 5 years with positive TRAb. Making the TCR library involved RNA that had been extracted from PBMCs. This sample comprised peripheral blood mononuclear cells (PBMCs), obtained when the disease was refractory, from a patient treated with antithyroid drugs. The receptors originated from a female donor with Graves disease.

A few counts support this clonotype. The V and J genes are TRBV3-2 and TRBJ2-7; the table's TRBD2 call for D was not verified on the DNA. TRBV3-2 is listed as a pseudogene. CDR3 size: 16 residues. The DNA of the CDR3 is TGTGCCAGCAGCCAAGATGCCGGAAAGGGCCTGGACGAGCAGTACTTC. Amino acid sequence: CASSQDAGKGLDEQYF.

This clonotype was seen ten or more times. This chain links TRBV2 with TRBJ1-6; D not resolved. This CDR3 has 16 amino acids. Germline V gives CDR1 SNHLY, CDR2 FYNNEI. Deletions cut 8 bases from V and 3 bases from J, with 17 bases between. CDR3 nucleotides: TGTGCCAGCCGTCGTAGCGGGGAATTCTATAATTCACCCCTCCACTTT. This encodes CASRRSGEFYNSPLHF.

This clonotype occurred many times. The chain combines TRBV28 with TRBJ1-6, with TRBD1 matching over 8 bases. With V trimmed by 5 bases and J by 8 bases, 5 bases remained unmatched. CDR1 and CDR2 (germline): MDHEN, SYDVKM. This CDR3 is 14 amino acids long. The CDR3 nucleotides are TGTGCCAGCAGTCTCGGACAGGGACATTCACCCCTCCACTTT. This sequence encodes CASSLGQGHSPLHF.

V gene TRBV5-1 combines with J gene TRBJ2-7; 8 nucleotides align to TRBD1. The CDR3 covers 14 residues. The V segment lost 3 bases and the J segment 7 bases; nucleotides outside the gene matches: 9. In germline, CDR1 is SGHRS, CDR2 YFSETQ. The CDR3 loop reads CASSWDGTGGEQYF. The CDR3 bases are TGCGCCAGCAGCTGGGACGGGACAGGCGGGGAGCAGTACTTC. Using reference TRBV5-1 and TRBJ2-7 for the parts outside the CDR3, the full variable domain is KAGVTQTPRYLIKTRGQQVTLSCSPISGHRSVSWYQQTPGQGLQFLFEYFSETQRNKGNFPGRFSGRQFSNSRSEMNVSTLELGDSALYLCASSWDGTGGEQYFGPGTRLTVT.